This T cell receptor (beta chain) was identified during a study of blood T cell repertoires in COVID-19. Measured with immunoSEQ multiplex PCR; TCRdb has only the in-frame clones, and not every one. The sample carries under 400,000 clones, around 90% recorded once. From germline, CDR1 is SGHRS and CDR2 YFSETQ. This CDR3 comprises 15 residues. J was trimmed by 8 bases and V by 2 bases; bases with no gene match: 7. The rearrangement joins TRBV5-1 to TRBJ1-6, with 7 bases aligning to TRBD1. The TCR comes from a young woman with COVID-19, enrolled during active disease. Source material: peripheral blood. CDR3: CASSLHRGPDSPLHF. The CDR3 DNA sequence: TGCGCCAGCAGCTTACATAGGGGGCCAGATTCACCCCTCCACTTT.